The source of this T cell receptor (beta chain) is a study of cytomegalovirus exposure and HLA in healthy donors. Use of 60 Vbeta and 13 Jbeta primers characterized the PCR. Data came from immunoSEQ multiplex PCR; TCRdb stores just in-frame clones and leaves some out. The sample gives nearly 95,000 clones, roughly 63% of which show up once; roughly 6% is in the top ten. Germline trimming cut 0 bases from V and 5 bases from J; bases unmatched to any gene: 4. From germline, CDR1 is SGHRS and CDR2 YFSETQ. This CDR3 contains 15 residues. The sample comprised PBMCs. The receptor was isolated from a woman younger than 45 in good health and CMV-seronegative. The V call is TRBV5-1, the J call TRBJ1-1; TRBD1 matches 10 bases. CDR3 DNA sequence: TGCGCCAGCAGCTTGGCGGGACAGGGGTGGACTGAAGCTTTCTTT. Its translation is CASSLAGQGWTEAFF.